This TCR beta chain appears in the sequencing data of a study of T cell changes during pregnancy in multiple sclerosis. Assay used: immunoSEQ multiplex PCR; TCRdb lists only in-frame clones, some missing. This table holds tens of thousands of clones, approximately 90% found once. This CDR3 has 15 amino acids. Trimming removed 1 base at V and 4 bases at J, with 14 bases between. Looked up from germline, CDR1 is MGHRA and CDR2 is YSYEKL. Material: peripheral blood, obtained in the second trimester of pregnancy. The chain is built from TRBV4-1 and TRBJ2-7; weak D call: TRBD2 (6 bases). The receptor was derived from a female donor in good health, enrolled as a control in a pregnancy study. CDR3 DNA: TGCGCCAGCAGCCAAGGAGCGGACGGACTATACGAGCAGTACTTC. Protein: CASSQGADGLYEQYF.